This is a list of T cell receptor beta chains from one sample in a study of T cells after yellow fever vaccination. Via MiXCR, TCRdb re-called the 5' RACE reads, giving one row per CDR3 protein. This table has about 32,000 distinct CDR3 sequences, about 10% appearing once. The sequenced sample was PBMCs, either bulk or a sorted T-cell subset (CD4+, CD8+, memory, or dextramer-sorted; not recorded which), obtained more than 14 days after the first yellow fever vaccination. All receptors derive from a man aged 18 to 29 who received the YFV17D yellow fever vaccine. Each CDR3 is given with its conserved first and last residue. The D gene is left open where the match is weak. Size tells how often a clone was seen (once, few, many) or the class of an expanded clone, and some rows leave it out.

d_gene,v_gene,j_gene,abundance,CDR3nt,CDR3aa
TRBD1,TRBV20-1,TRBJ2-7,many,TGCAGTGCTATCGGGACAGGGGACCACGAGCAGTACTTC,CSAIGTGDHEQYF
TRBD2,TRBV6-1,TRBJ2-5,medium-sized,TGTGCCAGCAGTGAATTAGCGGGGGGGCCAGAGACCCAGTACTTC,CASSELAGGPETQYF
.,TRBV3-1,TRBJ2-7,many,TGTGCCAGCAGCCATGAGAGCAGGCAGCAGTACTTC,CASSHESRQQYF
.,TRBV7-2,TRBJ2-3,many,TGTGCCAGCAGCTTAAGTCGGGCAGTAAGCACAGATACGCAGTATTTT,CASSLSRAVSTDTQYF
TRBD1,TRBV18,TRBJ2-7,many,TGTGCCAGCTCAGGCGACAGGGAGCTCTACGAGCAGTACTTC,CASSGDRELYEQYF
.,TRBV18,TRBJ2-5,many,TGTGCCAGCTCAGGCATACAGGGTGAGACCCAGTACTTC,CASSGIQGETQYF
TRBD1,TRBV7-2,TRBJ2-3,many,TGTGCCAGCAGCCGCCGGGACAGGGGGGCAGATACGCAGTATTTT,CASSRRDRGADTQYF
TRBD2,TRBV5-4,TRBJ2-5,.,TGTGCCCGCAGCGGGGGGGCCACGCTTCAAGAGACCCAGTACTTC,CARSGGATLQETQYF
.,TRBV5-1,TRBJ2-1,many,TGCGCCAGCAGCACTGCCCTTTTCGGGGTAAATGAGCAGTTCTTC,CASSTALFGVNEQFF
.,TRBV27,TRBJ2-1,.,TGTGCCAGCAGAAGGGCAGCTGCGAATGAGCAGTTCTTC,CASRRAAANEQFF
TRBD2,TRBV4-1,TRBJ2-3,many,TGCGCCAGCAGCCGTTCTAGCGGGGGAGGCACAGATACGCAGTATTTT,CASSRSSGGGTDTQYF
TRBD1,TRBV11-3,TRBJ2-5,many,TGTGCCAGCAGCTTAGGCCCCGGACAGGCAGAGACCCAGTACTTC,CASSLGPGQAETQYF
.,TRBV5-4,TRBJ2-3,many,TGTGCCAGCAGCCGGGCGGGCAGCACAGATACGCAGTATTTT,CASSRAGSTDTQYF